This TCR beta chain originates from a study of T cells after yellow fever vaccination. Germline CDR1 and CDR2: SGHRS and YFSETQ. V was trimmed by 4 bases and J by 5 bases, leaving 21 bases between them. This CDR3 has 16 amino acids. Conversion of TCR transcripts into cDNA relied on 5'RACE template switching, which added a universal primer site and UMIs. In TCRdb, the 5' RACE reads were re-called with MiXCR into one record per CDR3 protein. This repertoire shows 200,000 to 300,000 distinct CDR3 sequences, approximately 12% found once; its top ten account for about 0.54%. This clonotype has only a few counts. What it recognizes is unknown. Study-wide results and limits: Relatively few clonotypes were ones that appeared in both CD4 and CD8 compartments. Abundant clonotypes (contaminants from the bulk population) could be present in FACS-sorted repertoires. After the booster, 96% of CD4 and about nine tenths of CD8 primary-response clones were re-detected.

Sequences were derived from CD4+ T cells sorted from PBMCs, sampled 45 days after the yellow fever booster vaccination. The V gene is TRBV5-1, the J gene TRBJ1-2, with unresolved D. The sequence derives from a man aged 25 to 45 who received the YFV17D yellow fever vaccine. CDR3 DNA sequence: TGCGCCAGCAGCGAGGATGGCGGACCGGCGGGGTATGGCTACACCTTC. Residues: CASSEDGGPAGYGYTF.